This T cell receptor beta chain was found in a study of a mutant IDH1 vaccine in newly diagnosed glioma. For the study at large: The study gave patients eight vaccinations in weeks 1, 3, 5, 7, 11, 15, 19, 23. Prior therapy was radiotherapy, temozolomide, or both; most received both.

Clones were read by immunoSEQ multiplex PCR, and TCRdb kept only the in-frame ones, dropping some. The sample carries about 60,000 clones, 84% recorded once. The CDR3 is 13 amino acids. Trimming took 4 bases from V and 11 from J, leaving 14 bases between them. CDR1 is MGHRA, CDR2 YSYEKL, per germline. Time point indicated: week 5, during vaccination. Doses consisted of 300 ug of mutant IDH1 20-mer peptide each, paired with topical imiquimod. Astrocytomas that were new, WHO grade 3 or 4, IDH1-mutant and ATRX-lost were present in the donors. About this clone itself: Antigen: not known.

This clonotype originated in a woman aged 45-65 years with glioma. The sequenced sample was PBMCs, obtained from a glioma patient whose treatment included an IDH1 peptide vaccine. The genes are TRBV4-1 and TRBJ1-4; D is unresolved. This chain's CDR3 is CASSPGGIGKLFF. DNA for the CDR3: TGCGCCAGCAGCCCCGGAGGGATCGGGAAACTGTTTTTT.